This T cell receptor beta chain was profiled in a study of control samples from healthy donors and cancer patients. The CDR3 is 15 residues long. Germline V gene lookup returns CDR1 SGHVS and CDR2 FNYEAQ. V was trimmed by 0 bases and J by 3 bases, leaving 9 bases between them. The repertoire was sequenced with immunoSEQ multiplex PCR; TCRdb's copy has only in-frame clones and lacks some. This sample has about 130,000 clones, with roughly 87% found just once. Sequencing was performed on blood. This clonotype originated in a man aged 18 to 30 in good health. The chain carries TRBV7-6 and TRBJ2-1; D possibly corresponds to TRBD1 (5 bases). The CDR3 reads CASSLAAGFYNEQFF. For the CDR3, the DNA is TGTGCCAGCAGCTTAGCAGCAGGGTTCTACAATGAGCAGTTCTTC.